These 23 T cell receptor beta chains came from one sample sequenced in a study of siplizumab effects on memory and regulatory T cells. The method was immunoSEQ multiplex PCR; TCRdb's version includes in-frame clones alone and lacks a portion of them. The table lists 100,000 or so clones, under 95% of them singletons. Sequenced input: CD4+ T cells sorted from blood. The receptors originated from a human donor in good health.

This clone was seen only once. The chain is built from TRBV7-3 and TRBJ2-3; the match to TRBD2 covers 14 bases. CDR1 is SGHTA, CDR2 FQGTGA, per germline. The ends lost 9 bases at V and 1 base at J; junction bases unmatched: 9. This CDR3 comprises 17 residues. CDR3 nucleotides: TGTGCCAGTTCGGGACTAGCGGGAGTCGGGGGCACAGATACGCAGTATTTT. It yields the protein CASSGLAGVGGTDTQYF.

This sequence joins TRBV5-1 and TRBJ1-6, with no clear D. Trimming took off 5 bases at V and 9 bases at J, with 15 bases between the two ends. Germline CDR1 SGHRS, CDR2 YFSETQ. This CDR3 region has 14 residues. The CDR3 spells CASSWSGVSSPLHF. CDR3 bases: TGCGCCAGCAGTTGGAGTGGTGTAAGTTCACCCCTCCACTTT.

The chain uses TRBV2 and TRBJ2-6; D is unclear. The germline V gene has CDR1 SNHLY and CDR2 FYNNEI. V was pared by 7 bases and J by 4 bases, with 5 bases between. There are 12 residues in the CDR3. CDR3 sequence: CASNPGANVLTF. The CDR3 coding sequence is TGTGCCAGCAATCCCGGGGCCAACGTCCTGACTTTC.

This chain uses TRBV19 with TRBJ2-7; D may be TRBD1 (6 bases). Germline-derived CDR1 and CDR2 are LNHDA and SQIVND (reference sequence). Trimming took 5 bases from V and 4 from J, leaving 15 bases between them. This CDR3 is built from 14 residues. The CDR3 coding sequence is TGTGCCAGTAGTGTTCAGGGGTCTAAGTACGAGCAGTACTTC. It is translated as CASSVQGSKYEQYF.

V usage is TRBV6-6 and J usage is TRBJ1-1, with D unclear. V was cut by 6 bases and J by 3 bases, with 5 bases left in between. The CDR3 runs 11 residues. In germline, CDR1 is MNHNY, CDR2 SVGAGI (reference sequence). DNA for the CDR3: TGTGCCAGCAGACGGTACACTGAAGCTTTCTTT. It is translated as CASRRYTEAFF.

The chain employs TRBV11-2 and TRBJ2-7; 7 bases map to TRBD1. The CDR3 contains 13 residues. V was pared by 6 bases and J by 4 bases, with 6 bases of the junction left unmatched. Germline V gene lookup returns CDR1 SGHAT and CDR2 FQNNGV. Here the CDR3 reads CASRRQGIYEQYF. CDR3 in DNA: TGTGCCAGCAGGCGACAGGGTATTTACGAGCAGTACTTC.

The rearrangement uses TRBV19 and TRBJ1-6; 8 nucleotides line up with TRBD1. Trimming cost V 7 bases and J 5 bases; bases outside gene matches: 4. Germline V gene data show CDR1 as LNHDA and CDR2 as SQIVND (reference sequence). This CDR3 is 14 amino acids long. The DNA for the CDR3 is TGTGCCAGTAAAAGGGGACAGGATAATTCACCCCTCCACTTT. It is translated as CASKRGQDNSPLHF.

This chain joins TRBV5-1 and TRBJ2-5, with D possibly being TRBD2 (7 bases). V was trimmed by 6 bases and J by 5 bases, leaving 17 bases between them. Germline CDR1 and CDR2: SGHRS and YFSETQ. The CDR3 has 14 amino acids. CDR3 sequence reads: CASTVGGRVETQYF. CDR3 coding DNA: TGCGCCAGCACCGTGGGGGGGCGAGTCGAGACCCAGTACTTC.

In this sample, this clone turned up once. The V gene is TRBV7-8, the J gene TRBJ1-3, with D uncertain. CDR1 is SGHVS, CDR2 FQNEAQ, per germline. V gave up 2 bases and J gave up 6 bases, with 17 bases separating them. The CDR3 runs to 16 residues. The CDR3 DNA is TGTGCCAGCAGCTTACTTGATTACAACAGAGTAAACACCATATATTTT. Protein sequence: CASSLLDYNRVNTIYF.

J is TRBJ2-7 and V is TRBV11-2; TRBD1 matches at 7 bases. V was pared by 2 bases and J by 6 bases, with 1 base of the junction left unmatched. This CDR3 has 12 amino acids. Germline CDR1 SGHAT, CDR2 FQNNGV. CDR3 loop: CASSLNRGEQYF. The CDR3 DNA sequence: TGTGCCAGCAGCTTAAACAGGGGCGAGCAGTACTTC.

The chain has TRBV19 and TRBJ1-2; unclear D gene. V was pared by 9 bases and J by 3 bases, with 14 bases between. The CDR3 is 13 amino acids. The germline CDR1 and CDR2 sequences are LNHDA and SQIVND (reference sequence). The chain's CDR3 is CASRPTGYYGYTF. The CDR3 coding sequence is TGTGCCAGCAGACCGACCGGATACTATGGCTACACCTTC.

The chain has TRBV7-9 and TRBJ2-1, with TRBD1 identical over 11 bases. Germline V gene sequence: CDR1 SEHNR, CDR2 FQNEAQ (reference sequence). This CDR3 comprises 17 residues. Germline trimming cut 1 base from V and 7 bases from J; bases unmatched to any gene: 9. CDR3 protein: CASSLERTGGAGNEQFF. CDR3 DNA: TGTGCCAGCAGCTTAGAACGGACAGGGGGCGCAGGTAATGAGCAGTTCTTC.

The chain has TRBV11-3 and TRBJ2-7, with TRBD1 identical over 9 bases. CDR1 is SGHNT, CDR2 YENEEA, per germline. Trimming cost V 5 bases and J 5 bases; bases outside gene matches: 10. The CDR3 runs to 15 residues. CDR3 loop: CASSQGADRGHEQYF. The CDR3 DNA sequence: TGTGCCAGCAGCCAGGGCGCGGACAGGGGCCACGAGCAGTACTTC.

The sample holds a few counts of this clone. This chain uses TRBV30 with TRBJ1-4; 9 positions match TRBD1. The V and J ends lost 3 bases and 4 bases, in that order; junction bases with no gene match: 6. The CDR3 extends over 15 amino acids. Germline assignment: CDR1 GTSNPN and CDR2 SVGIG (reference sequence). The CDR3 protein is CAWRRTGASNEKLFF. DNA for the CDR3: TGTGCCTGGAGGAGGACAGGGGCTAGTAATGAAAAACTGTTTTTT.

The chain joins TRBV19 to TRBJ2-3, with TRBD2 as a possible D gene (5 bases). The V end lost 5 bases, the J end lost 3 bases, and 18 bases lay between the germline ends. Germline CDR1 and CDR2: LNHDA and SQIVND (reference sequence). This CDR3 region has 16 residues. DNA of the CDR3: TGTGCCAGTAGTCCTCACGGACGGGGAGTAACAGATACGCAGTATTTT. Its protein is CASSPHGRGVTDTQYF.

The CDR3 DNA reads as TGCGCCAGCAGCTCGCGGAGGTCTGGCGGGACCACAGATACGCAGTATTTT. It encodes CASSSRRSGGTTDTQYF. This chain links TRBV5-1 with TRBJ2-3; D is possibly TRBD2 (6 bases). CDR3 length: 17 amino acids. V was cut by 3 bases and J by 2 bases, with 19 bases left in between. Per the germline V gene, CDR1 is SGHRS and CDR2 is YFSETQ.

The rearrangement uses TRBV5-1 and TRBJ1-2, with D unresolved. The CDR3 spans 14 residues. Trimming left V 0 bases short and J 8 bases short, with 14 bases between. Germline-derived CDR1 and CDR2 are SGHRS and YFSETQ. CDR3 sequence: CASSLGTLIDGYTF. CDR3 sequence (DNA): TGCGCCAGCAGCTTGGGGACGCTGATCGACGGCTACACCTTC.

This chain joins TRBV11-3 and TRBJ1-1, with a weak D call TRBD1 (6 bases). The germline CDR1 and CDR2 sequences are SGHNT and YENEEA. Trimming removed 5 bases from V and 6 bases from J, with 19 bases in between. This CDR3 has 15 amino acids. CDR3 sequence: CASSLGQSWASEAFF. In nucleotides, the CDR3 is TGTGCCAGCAGCCTCGGACAGTCTTGGGCTTCTGAAGCTTTCTTT.

The J gene is TRBJ2-3, the V gene TRBV6-1; TRBD2 aligns across 12 bases. V gave up 3 bases and J gave up 4 bases; unmatched junction bases: 2. CDR3 length: 15 residues. In germline, CDR1 is MNHNS, CDR2 SASEGT. The DNA for the CDR3 is TGTGCCAGCAGTGAGACTAGCGGGGGCGCAGATACGCAGTATTTT. Amino acid sequence: CASSETSGGADTQYF.

The rearrangement links TRBV7-2 to TRBJ2-3; the match to TRBD2 covers 11 bases. The CDR3 is made up of 15 amino acids. Looked up from germline, CDR1 is SGHTA and CDR2 is FQGNSA. After removal of 5 bases from V and 3 bases from J, the junction contained 4 bases not matched to a gene. The CDR3 DNA follows: TGTGCCAGCAGCGGGTGGACTAGCGGGACAGATACGCAGTATTTT. Translated, it gives CASSGWTSGTDTQYF.

The gene calls are TRBV19 and TRBJ2-2; 12 positions match TRBD2. In germline, CDR1 is LNHDA, CDR2 SQIVND (reference sequence). V was pared by 3 bases and J by 9 bases, with 2 bases of the junction left unmatched. This CDR3 has 14 amino acids. CDR3 sequence reads: CASSMRTSGRELFF. CDR3 nucleotide sequence: TGTGCCAGTAGTATGCGGACTAGCGGGAGGGAGCTGTTTTTT.

This clone appeared a few times. The chain uses TRBV6-6 and TRBJ1-1, with D perhaps matching TRBD1 (6 bases). CDR3 length: 13 residues. Per germline, CDR1 MNHNY and CDR2 SVGAGI (reference sequence). The V gene lost 9 bases and the J gene lost 0 bases, with 11 bases spanning the gap. The CDR3 coding sequence is TGTGCCAGTCTGGGACAACTGAACACTGAAGCTTTCTTT. Amino acids: CASLGQLNTEAFF.

The genes are TRBV4-3 and TRBJ2-5; tentatively, D is TRBD1 (6 bases). Trimming took off 5 bases at V and 5 bases at J, with 12 bases between the two ends. This CDR3 is built from 13 residues. Per germline, CDR1 LGHNA and CDR2 YSLEER. CDR3 sequence (DNA): TGCGCCAGCAGCAACAGGGACGGCGAGACCCAGTACTTC. Encoded protein: CASSNRDGETQYF.